The T cell receptor beta chain under discussion was sequenced for a study of blood T cell repertoires in COVID-19. At the level of the study: The samples span acute and convalescent COVID-19 from the United States, Italy and Spain. Sources were T cells, B-cell-depleted T cells, or PBMCs; the material itself was cDNA or gDNA.

This clone was picked up one time. Original methodology: Estimation of nucleated cell counts relied on the amplification of reference gene primers. The assay was immunoSEQ multiplex PCR, and TCRdb's table has in-frame clones only and misses some. V, J and clone size were drawn from that table, and D and trimming were deduced from the DNA. This sample has more than 350,000 clones, with nearly 90% found just once. V was clipped by 5 bases and J by 6 bases; unmatched bases: 8. Germline V lookup: CDR1 KGHSH, CDR2 LQKENI. The CDR3 spans 15 residues. Participants, about 18 to 90 years old, spanned 25 or so US areas.

The rearrangement links TRBV18 to TRBJ2-1; TRBD1 matches at 9 bases. The receptor comes from a woman younger than 35 who had been exposed to COVID-19. Source material: PBMCs or T cells enriched from blood (not recorded which). As DNA, the CDR3 is TGTGCCAGCTCAGAAGCCGGGACAGGGATCAATGAGCAGTTCTTC. Residues: CASSEAGTGINEQFF.